This T cell receptor (beta chain) was retrieved from a study of control samples from healthy donors and cancer patients. V was shortened by 3 bases and J by 2 bases, with 17 bases between the two germline ends. This CDR3 spans 16 amino acids. Germline V gene lookup returns CDR1 MGHRA and CDR2 YSYEKL. Here immunoSEQ multiplex PCR was the method, and the copy in TCRdb shows in-frame clones only, minus some. The sample lists roughly 88,000 clones; 90% to 95% were seen once. The sequencing sample was made of blood. The chain has TRBV4-1 and TRBJ2-7; D not resolved. This TCR came from a woman in her 30s in good health. DNA of the CDR3: TGCGCCAGCAGCCAGGCCCCACCCGGGCCCCCCTACGAGCAGTACTTC. It codes for CASSQAPPGPPYEQYF.